These 5 T cell receptor beta chains share one sample of origin, sequenced in a study of shared clonotypes between healthy human individuals (dated by TCRdb to the early 2020s). Library creation used the immunoSEQ multiplex PCR assay. TCRdb took over this immuneACCESS table, retaining in-frame rearrangements with V and J assigned. Such tables are incomplete; in checked studies, under half of the missing clones stem from an unresolved V gene, and the remainder is unexplained. The sample contains about 600,000 clones, approximately 97% of them found a single time. Approximately 0.057% of the sample is in the top ten clones. Sequencing input: naive CD4+ T cells sorted from blood. The sample's cell subset or site, from its label and the paper: CD45RA+ positively selected. These receptors were taken from a woman in her twenties or thirties in good health.

V and J are TRBV2 and TRBJ1-1; D unclear. The CDR3 runs 15 residues. Trimming cost V 3 bases and J 0 bases, with 11 bases left between them. Germline V CDR1 and CDR2: SNHLY, FYNNEI. In nucleotides, the CDR3 is TGTGCCAGCAGTGAGTCAGGACCATTGAACACTGAAGCTTTCTTT. This encodes CASSESGPLNTEAFF.

J is TRBJ2-5 and V is TRBV7-9, with unresolved D. The V and J ends lost 2 bases and 3 bases respectively, with 10 bases between them. Germline-derived CDR1 and CDR2 are SEHNR and FQNEAQ (reference sequence). CDR3 length: 14 amino acids. The chain's CDR3 is CASSLLGTKETQYF. Written as DNA, the CDR3 is TGTGCCAGCAGCTTACTGGGCACAAAAGAGACCCAGTACTTC.

The CDR3: CASSLVNEQFF. DNA for the CDR3: TGTGCCAGCAGTTTGGTTAATGAGCAGTTCTTC. The rearrangement links TRBV28 to TRBJ2-1; no definite D call. Trimming took off 3 bases at V and 7 bases at J, with 4 bases between the two ends. This CDR3 is built from 11 residues. The germline V gene encodes CDR1 MDHEN and CDR2 SYDVKM. Combining the CDR3 with reference TRBV28 and TRBJ2-1 gives the whole variable domain DVKVTQSSRYLVKRTGEKVFLECVQDMDHENMFWYRQDPGLGLRLIYFSYDVKMKEKGDIPEGYSVSREKKERFSLILESASTNQTSMYLCASSLVNEQFFGPGTRLTVL.

V gene TRBV7-2 combines with J gene TRBJ2-5; D gene ambiguous. V was clipped by 4 bases and J by 1 base, with 10 bases between them. This CDR3 contains 14 residues. Germline V CDR1 and CDR2: SGHTA, FQGNSA. As DNA, the CDR3 is TGTGCCAGCAGCTCTCCGGGCAGCCAAGAGACCCAGTACTTC. Its protein is CASSSPGSQETQYF. The complete variable domain, with remaining parts taken from reference TRBV7-2 and TRBJ2-5, reads GAGVSQSPSNKVTEKGKDVELRCDPISGHTALYWYRQSLGQGLEFLIYFQGNSAPDKSGLPSDRFSAERTGGSVSTLTIQRTQQEDSAVYLCASSSPGSQETQYFGPGTRLLVL.

This rearrangement joins TRBV19 to TRBJ2-3; D might be TRBD2 (6 bases). Trimming cost V 1 base and J 0 bases, with 17 bases left between them. Germline loops: CDR1 LNHDA, CDR2 SQIVND (reference sequence). The CDR3 sequence is 18 residues long. CDR3 residues: CASSIASTSFPSTDTQYF. CDR3 in DNA: TGTGCCAGTAGTATAGCGTCCACTAGCTTCCCTAGCACAGATACGCAGTATTTT.